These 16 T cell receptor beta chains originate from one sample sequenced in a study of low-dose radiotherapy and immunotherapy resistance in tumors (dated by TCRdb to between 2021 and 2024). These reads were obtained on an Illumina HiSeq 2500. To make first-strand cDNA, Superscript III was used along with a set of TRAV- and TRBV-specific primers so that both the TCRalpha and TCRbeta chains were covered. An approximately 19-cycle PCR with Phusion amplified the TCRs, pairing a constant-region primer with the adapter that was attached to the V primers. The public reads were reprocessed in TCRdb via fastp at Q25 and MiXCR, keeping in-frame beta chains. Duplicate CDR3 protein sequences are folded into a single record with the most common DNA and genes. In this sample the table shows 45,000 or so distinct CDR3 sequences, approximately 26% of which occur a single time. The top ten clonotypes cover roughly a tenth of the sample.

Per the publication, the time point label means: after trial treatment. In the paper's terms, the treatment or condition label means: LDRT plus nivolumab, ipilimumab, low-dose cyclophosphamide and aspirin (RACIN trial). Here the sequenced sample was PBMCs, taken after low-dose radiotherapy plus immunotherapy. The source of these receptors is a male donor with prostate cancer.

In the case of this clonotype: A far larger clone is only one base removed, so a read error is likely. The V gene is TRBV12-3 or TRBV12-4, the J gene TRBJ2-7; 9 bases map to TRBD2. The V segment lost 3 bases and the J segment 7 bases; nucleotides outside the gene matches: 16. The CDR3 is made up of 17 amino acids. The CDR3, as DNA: TGTGCCAGCAGTTTTGGCCTGGCGGGGGGGCTGCACAATGAGCAGTACTTC. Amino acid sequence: CASSFGLAGGLHNEQYF.

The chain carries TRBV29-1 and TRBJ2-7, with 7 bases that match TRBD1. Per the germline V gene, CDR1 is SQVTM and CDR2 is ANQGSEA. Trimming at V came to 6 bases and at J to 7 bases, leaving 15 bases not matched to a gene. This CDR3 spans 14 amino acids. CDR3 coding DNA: TGCAGCGTACTTATCAGACAGGGCATTCGGGAGCAGTACTTC. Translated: CSVLIRQGIREQYF.

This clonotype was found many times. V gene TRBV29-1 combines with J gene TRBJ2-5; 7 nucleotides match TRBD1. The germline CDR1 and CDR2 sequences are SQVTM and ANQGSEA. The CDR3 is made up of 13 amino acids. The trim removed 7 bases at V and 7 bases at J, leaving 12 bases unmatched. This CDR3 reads CSGAQGSGGTQYF. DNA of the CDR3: TGCAGCGGTGCACAGGGGTCCGGAGGGACCCAGTACTTC.

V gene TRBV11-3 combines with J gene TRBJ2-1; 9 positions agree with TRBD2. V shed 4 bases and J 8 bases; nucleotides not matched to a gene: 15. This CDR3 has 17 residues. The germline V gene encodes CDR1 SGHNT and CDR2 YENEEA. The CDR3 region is CASSSTLKREDIDEQFF. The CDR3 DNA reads TGTGCCAGCAGCTCCACATTGAAGCGGGAGGATATCGATGAGCAGTTCTTC.

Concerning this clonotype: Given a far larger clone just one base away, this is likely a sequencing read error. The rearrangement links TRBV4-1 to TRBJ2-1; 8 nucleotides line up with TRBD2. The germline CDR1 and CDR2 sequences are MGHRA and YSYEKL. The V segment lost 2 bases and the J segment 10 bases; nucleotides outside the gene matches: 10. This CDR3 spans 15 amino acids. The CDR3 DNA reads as TGCGCCAGCAGCCAACTAGCGGGCCAATTCTACGAGCAGTTCTTC. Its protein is CASSQLAGQFYEQFF.

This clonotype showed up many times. The CDR3 DNA reads as TGTGCCAGTAAATTTTCTTCGCTGAACACCGGGGAGCTGTTTTTT. This encodes CASKFSSLNTGELFF. V gene TRBV6-2 or TRBV6-3 combines with J gene TRBJ2-2; D unresolved. Trimming took off 9 bases at V and 1 base at J, with 15 bases between the two ends. In germline, CDR1 is MNHEY, CDR2 SVGEGT. The CDR3 contains 15 residues.

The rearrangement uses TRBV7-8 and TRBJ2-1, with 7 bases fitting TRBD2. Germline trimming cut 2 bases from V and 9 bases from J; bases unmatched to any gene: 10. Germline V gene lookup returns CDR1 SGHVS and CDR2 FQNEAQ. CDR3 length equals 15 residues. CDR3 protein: CASSLFGGRYREQFF. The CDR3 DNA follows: TGTGCCAGCAGCTTATTCGGCGGGAGATACCGTGAGCAGTTCTTC.

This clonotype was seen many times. CDR3 sequence reads: CASREDRVQPQHF. In DNA, the CDR3 is TGTGCCAGCAGAGAGGACAGGGTTCAGCCCCAGCATTTT. The rearrangement uses TRBV6-6 and TRBJ1-5; 8 nucleotides agree with TRBD1. Germline V gene sequence: CDR1 MNHNY, CDR2 SVGAGI (reference sequence). The CDR3 contains 13 residues. V was clipped by 6 bases and J by 6 bases; unmatched bases: 4.

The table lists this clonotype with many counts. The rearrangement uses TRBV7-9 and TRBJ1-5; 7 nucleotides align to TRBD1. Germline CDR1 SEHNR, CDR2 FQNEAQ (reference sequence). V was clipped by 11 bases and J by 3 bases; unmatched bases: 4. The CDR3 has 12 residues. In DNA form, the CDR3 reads TGTGCCGGACAGGTTAACAATCAGCCCCAGCATTTT. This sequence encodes CAGQVNNQPQHF.

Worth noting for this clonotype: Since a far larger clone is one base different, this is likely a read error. Here the CDR3 reads CASTPAGGIDTQYF. The CDR3 region has the DNA TGTGCCAGCACCCCGGCGGGAGGGATAGATACGCAGTATTTT. V gene TRBV6-8 combines with J gene TRBJ2-3; 9 positions match TRBD2. V was pared by 7 bases and J by 5 bases, with 7 bases of the junction left unmatched. Germline values: CDR1 MNHGY, CDR2 SAAAGT. The CDR3 extends over 14 amino acids.

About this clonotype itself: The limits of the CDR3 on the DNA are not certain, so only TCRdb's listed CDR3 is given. This CDR3 reads CATSWGATGELFFFFF. The chain employs TRBV19 and TRBJ2-2; the table calls TRBD1, which could not be checked here. The CDR3 adds up to 16 amino acids, both ends counted. The germline V gene has CDR1 LNHDA and CDR2 SQIVND (reference sequence).

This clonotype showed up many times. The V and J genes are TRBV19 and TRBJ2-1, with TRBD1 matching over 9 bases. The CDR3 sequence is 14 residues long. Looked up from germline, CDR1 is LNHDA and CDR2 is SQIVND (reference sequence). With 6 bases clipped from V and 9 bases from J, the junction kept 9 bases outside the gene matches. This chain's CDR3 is CASSTQGAQSEQFF. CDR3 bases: TGTGCCAGTAGCACACAGGGGGCGCAATCTGAGCAGTTCTTC. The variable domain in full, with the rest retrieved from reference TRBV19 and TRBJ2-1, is DGGITQSPKYLFRKEGQNVTLSCEQNLNHDAMYWYRQDPGQGLRLIYYSQIVNDFQKGDIAEGYSVSREKKESFPLTVTSAQKNPTAFYLCASSTQGAQSEQFFGPGTRLTVL.

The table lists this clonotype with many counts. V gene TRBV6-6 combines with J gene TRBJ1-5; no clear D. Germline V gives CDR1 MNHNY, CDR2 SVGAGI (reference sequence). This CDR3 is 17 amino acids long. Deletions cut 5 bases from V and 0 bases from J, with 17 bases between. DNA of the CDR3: TGTGCCAGCAGTGATAGGCAAGGGCTGAATAGCAATCAGCCCCAGCATTTT. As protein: CASSDRQGLNSNQPQHF.

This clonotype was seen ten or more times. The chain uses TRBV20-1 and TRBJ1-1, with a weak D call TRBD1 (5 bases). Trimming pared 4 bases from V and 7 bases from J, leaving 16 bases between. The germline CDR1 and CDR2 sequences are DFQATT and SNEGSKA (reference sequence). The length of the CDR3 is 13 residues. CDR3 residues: CSATQGGSLEAFF. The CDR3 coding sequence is TGCAGTGCTACCCAGGGAGGCTCCCTTGAAGCTTTCTTT.

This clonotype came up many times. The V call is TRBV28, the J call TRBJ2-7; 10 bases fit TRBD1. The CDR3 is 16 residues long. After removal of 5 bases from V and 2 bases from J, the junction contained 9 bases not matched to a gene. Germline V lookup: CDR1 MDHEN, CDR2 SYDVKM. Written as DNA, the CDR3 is TGTGCCAGCAGTCCCCGGGACAGGGGATCGACCTACGAGCAGTACTTC. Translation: CASSPRDRGSTYEQYF.

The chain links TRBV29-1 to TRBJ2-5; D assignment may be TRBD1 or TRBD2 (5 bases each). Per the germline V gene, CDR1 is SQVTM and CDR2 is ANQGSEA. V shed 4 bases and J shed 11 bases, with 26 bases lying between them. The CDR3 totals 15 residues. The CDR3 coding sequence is TGCAGCGTTGCCGGGGCTAGGATATCGACAGATACGCAGTACTTC. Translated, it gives CSVAGARISTDTQYF.